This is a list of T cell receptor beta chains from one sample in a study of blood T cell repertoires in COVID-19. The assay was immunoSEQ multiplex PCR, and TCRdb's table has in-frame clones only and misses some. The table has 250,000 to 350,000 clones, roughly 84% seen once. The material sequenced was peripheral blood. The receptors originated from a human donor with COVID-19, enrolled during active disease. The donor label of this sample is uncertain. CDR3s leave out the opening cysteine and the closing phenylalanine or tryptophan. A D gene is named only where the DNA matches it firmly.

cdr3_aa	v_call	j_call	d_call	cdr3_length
ASSVVSNTEAF	TRBV9	TRBJ1-1	.	11
ASSRRVEVEDTQY	TRBV14	TRBJ2-3	.	13
ATNRQDATNEKLF	TRBV2	TRBJ1-4	.	13
ASRILAGVEQF	TRBV2	TRBJ2-1	TRBD2	11
ATDKGGASGSSVQETQY	TRBV21-1	TRBJ2-5	.	17
ASSSQTGTSGANVLT	TRBV7-3	TRBJ2-6	.	15
ASSPGLAGETQY	TRBV30	TRBJ2-5	TRBD2	12
ASDTGVRTEAF	TRBV25-1	TRBJ1-1	TRBD1	11
ASSDPPGYGYT	TRBV2	TRBJ1-2	.	11
ASSPEGGQPQH	TRBV5-4	TRBJ1-5	.	11
ASSQDGTGEFEKLF	TRBV4-3	TRBJ1-4	TRBD1	14
ASSVGWTAMYYGYT	TRBV9	TRBJ1-2	.	14
ASAWGLAGNTGELF	TRBV12-5	TRBJ2-2	TRBD2	14
ASSYSTGGPRYGYT	TRBV6-5	TRBJ1-2	TRBD1	14
ASSPTGGTDTQY	TRBV19	TRBJ2-3	TRBD1	12
ASSGPRYEQY	TRBV12-3/TRBV12-4	TRBJ2-7	.	10
ASSETQTSGNTIY	TRBV18	TRBJ1-3	.	13
ASSPGTGPYEQY	TRBV6-1	TRBJ2-7	TRBD1	12
ACNRGNQPQH	TRBV30	TRBJ1-5	.	10
ASSQNTGSEAF	TRBV3-1/TRBV3-2	TRBJ1-1	.	11
ASSLALGQTEQF	TRBV5-6	TRBJ2-1	.	12
ASSLRGLPGSYEQY	TRBV28	TRBJ2-7	.	14
AWRTDPWHTEAF	TRBV30	TRBJ1-1	.	12
ASSLSGGQGNSPLH	TRBV28	TRBJ1-6	TRBD1	14
ASSEDSNLNTEAF	TRBV6-1	TRBJ1-1	.	13
ASSLSPEGTEAF	TRBV5-1	TRBJ1-1	.	12
ASSYPGLAVGEQY	TRBV27	TRBJ2-7	TRBD2	13
ASSLDGQGAHQPQH	TRBV7-2	TRBJ1-5	.	14
ASSTPGLAPSTDTQY	TRBV6-2/TRBV6-3	TRBJ2-3	TRBD2	15
ASSPRSGEQF	TRBV5-6	TRBJ2-1	.	10
ASSLDASSYNEQF	TRBV5-5	TRBJ2-1	.	13
ASSDIRGAGEKLF	TRBV2	TRBJ1-4	.	13
ASSLIGGGLGYT	TRBV7-3	TRBJ1-2	TRBD1	12
ASSEGQGWKAF	TRBV10-2	TRBJ1-1	TRBD1	11
ASSSGAGRVNTEAF	TRBV7-8	TRBJ1-1	.	14
ASTLNQGSTDTQY	TRBV7-9	TRBJ2-3	.	13
SASPGLANTGELF	TRBV20-1	TRBJ2-2	TRBD2	13
ASSIDLRTSRY	TRBV19	TRBJ2-4	.	11
ASGYNRDQPQH	TRBV12-5	TRBJ1-5	.	11
ASSVGTAGNTIY	TRBV28	TRBJ1-3	.	12
ASSSGGTRAEAF	TRBV5-1	TRBJ1-1	TRBD1	12
ASRFQGVNYNSPLH	TRBV27	TRBJ1-6	.	14
ASTRDILGNSPLH	TRBV18	TRBJ1-6	.	13
ASIPQGIDPEAF	TRBV6-5	TRBJ1-1	.	12
ATSDPDRSPGGANVLT	TRBV24-1	TRBJ2-6	.	16
ASSQRGTRYGYT	TRBV6-5	TRBJ1-2	.	12
ASSQVSEANSPLH	TRBV4-1	TRBJ1-6	.	13
ASSLGPNTGELF	TRBV5-1	TRBJ2-2	.	12
SGAVGGGGELF	TRBV29-1	TRBJ2-2	.	11
ASSLQGFHQPQH	TRBV5-5	TRBJ1-5	TRBD1	12
ASSPRQGAGYYGYT	TRBV28	TRBJ1-2	TRBD1	14
ASSLTSGTMYNEQF	TRBV9	TRBJ2-1	TRBD2	14
ASSQSGRTDTQY	TRBV4-3	TRBJ2-3	TRBD2	12
ASSHRLGANEQY	TRBV4-1	TRBJ2-7	.	12
ASSLSGQGYYNSPLH	TRBV27	TRBJ1-6	TRBD1	15
ASSSYRGRYNEQF	TRBV7-2	TRBJ2-1	TRBD1	13
SAGRQGTYNEQF	TRBV29-1	TRBJ2-1	TRBD1	12